The TCR beta chain under discussion was sequenced for a study of T-cell reconstitution after alpha-beta-depleted transplantation in children. This clonotype showed up just a few times. Unique molecular identifiers were used in preparing the TCRbeta library. TCRdb independently ran MiXCR on the PCR reads; one entry per CDR3 protein. This sample has some 500,000 distinct CDR3 sequences, with about 16% found just once. The germline V gene has CDR1 MGHRA and CDR2 YSYEKL. The J segment lost 7 bases and the V segment lost 0 bases, leaving 8 bases of the junction unmatched. The CDR3 consists of 15 residues. This chain links TRBV4-1 with TRBJ2-5; 7 nucleotides match TRBD2. This TCR was sampled from a human donor who donated a stem cell graft to a child with acute lymphoblastic leukemia. The source material was PBMCs from the stem cell graft donor, sampled from the stem cell graft. CDR3 sequence (DNA): TGCGCCAGCAGCCAAGATTCCGGGAGGTCCGGGACCCAGTACTTC. It yields the protein CASSQDSGRSGTQYF.